The 15 T cell receptor beta chains below were found in one sample sequenced in a study of graft-versus-host responses after intestinal transplantation. Clones were read by immunoSEQ multiplex PCR, and TCRdb kept only the in-frame ones, dropping some. Among roughly 110,000 clones listed, roughly 86% were seen once. These receptors' targets are unknown. Sample: unstimulated CD4+ T cells sorted from spleen or lymph node cells, taken before transplant. All receptors come from a human donor who was the organ donor for an intestinal transplant.

The chain is built from TRBV9 and TRBJ2-2, with TRBD2 matching 9 bases. CDR1 is SGDLS and CDR2 is YYNGEE in the germline V gene. The CDR3 runs 16 residues. V trimming: 3 bases; J trimming: 4 bases; junction bases outside the gene matches: 7. Here the CDR3 reads CASSGNSGGGTGELFF. The CDR3 nucleotides read TGTGCCAGCAGCGGCAATAGCGGGGGAGGCACCGGGGAGCTGTTTTTT.

The chain links TRBV7-2 to TRBJ2-5, with 15 bases identical to TRBD2. The CDR3 is 19 amino acids. With 0 bases clipped from V and 5 bases from J, the junction kept 10 bases outside the gene matches. Germline V gene sequence: CDR1 SGHTA, CDR2 FQGNSA. The CDR3: CASSLARTSGGADRETQYF. The CDR3 nucleotides are TGTGCCAGCAGCTTAGCGAGGACTAGCGGGGGGGCCGATCGGGAGACCCAGTACTTC.

The chain uses TRBV18 and TRBJ1-5; no clear D gene. The CDR3 extends over 15 amino acids. Germline V gene data show CDR1 as KGHSH and CDR2 as LQKENI. Trimming stripped 3 bases from V and 2 bases from J, with 11 bases between. CDR3 region: CASSPGSGGNQPQHF. The CDR3 coding sequence is TGTGCCAGCTCACCTGGAAGCGGCGGCAATCAGCCCCAGCATTTT.

This clone was detected only once. The V gene is TRBV28, the J gene TRBJ1-2; perhaps TRBD1 as D (6 bases). The V gene's germline CDR1 is MDHEN and CDR2 SYDVKM. Trimming shortened V by 3 bases and J by 2 bases, and 16 bases separated the two germline ends. CDR3 length: 16 residues. The chain's CDR3 is CASSFLGRTANYGYTF. CDR3 in DNA: TGTGCCAGCAGTTTCCTAGGCCGGACAGCGAACTATGGCTACACCTTC.

The V and J genes are TRBV5-5 and TRBJ1-1, with D possibly TRBD1 on 6 matching bases. The ends were cut back, 3 bases at V and 6 bases at J, with 24 bases in the middle. The germline gives CDR1 SGHKS, CDR2 YYEKEE (reference sequence). The CDR3 runs to 17 residues. CDR3 sequence (DNA): TGTGCCAGCAGCTCGAAAGTCTCCACAGGGTTGGTGCCTGAAGCTTTCTTT. Translating it yields CASSSKVSTGLVPEAFF.

The V and J genes are TRBV7-8 and TRBJ1-1, with D unclear. The germline V gene has CDR1 SGHVS and CDR2 FQNEAQ. Trimming took off 4 bases at V and 1 base at J, with 7 bases between the two ends. This CDR3 has 13 amino acids. The CDR3 spells CASSSRQNTEAFF. CDR3 bases: TGTGCCAGCAGCTCTCGACAGAACACTGAAGCTTTCTTT.

The V and J genes are TRBV5-1 and TRBJ2-5, with 12 nucleotides matching TRBD2. Germline-derived CDR1 and CDR2 are SGHRS and YFSETQ. The CDR3 totals 16 residues. After removal of 0 bases from V and 7 bases from J, the junction contained 7 bases not matched to a gene. This CDR3 is CASSLEPSGRAMTQYF. DNA for the CDR3: TGCGCCAGCAGCTTGGAACCTAGCGGGAGGGCGATGACCCAGTACTTC.

In its sample, this clone was seen once. V is TRBV7-2 and J is TRBJ1-4, with TRBD1 identical over 8 bases. CDR1 SGHTA and CDR2 FQGNSA come from the germline V gene. Losses at the gene ends were 5 bases for V and 6 bases for J; bases not matched to a gene: 5. The CDR3 is 14 amino acids. The CDR3 sequence: CASSPGTGHEKLFF. The CDR3 DNA is TGTGCCAGCAGCCCCGGGACAGGCCATGAAAAACTGTTTTTT.

This clone has a single count. The rearrangement links TRBV27 to TRBJ1-2; 10 bases agree with TRBD1. The CDR3 totals 16 residues. V lost 5 bases, J lost 2 bases, and 8 bases stayed unmatched. The germline gives CDR1 MNHEY, CDR2 SMNVEV (reference sequence). Here the CDR3 reads CASSGVGTGENYGYTF. Written as DNA, the CDR3 is TGTGCCAGCAGTGGCGTAGGGACAGGGGAAAACTATGGCTACACCTTC.

CDR3 protein: CASSTASGSQETQYF. The CDR3 nucleotides are TGCGCCAGCAGCACAGCCAGCGGGTCTCAAGAGACCCAGTACTTC. The rearrangement joins TRBV5-1 to TRBJ2-5; tentatively, D is TRBD2 (6 bases). This CDR3 has 15 amino acids. Germline V lookup: CDR1 SGHRS, CDR2 YFSETQ. The V end lost 4 bases, the J end lost 2 bases, and 15 bases lay between the germline ends. The full variable domain, completed using reference TRBV5-1 and TRBJ2-5, is KAGVTQTPRYLIKTRGQQVTLSCSPISGHRSVSWYQQTPGQGLQFLFEYFSETQRNKGNFPGRFSGRQFSNSRSEMNVSTLELGDSALYLCASSTASGSQETQYFGPGTRLLVL.

This clone is a singleton in its sample. This chain uses TRBV10-2 with TRBJ2-5, with TRBD1 matching 7 bases. The CDR3 spans 13 residues. Germline lookup yields CDR1 WSHSY and CDR2 SAAADI. V dropped 8 bases and J dropped 4; count of bases not matched to a gene: 7. The CDR3 DNA sequence: TGCGCCAGCCGACAAGGGGGCGGAGAGACCCAGTACTTC. Amino acid sequence: CASRQGGGETQYF.

The V and J genes are TRBV9 and TRBJ2-7, with D perhaps TRBD2 (6 bases). CDR3 length: 10 residues. Trimming left V 7 bases short and J 7 bases short, with 9 bases between. Germline loops: CDR1 SGDLS, CDR2 YYNGEE. CDR3 DNA: TGTGCCAGCGGGGGGAGAGAGCAGTACTTC. Amino acids: CASGGREQYF.

V usage is TRBV7-8 and J usage is TRBJ2-1, with 8 positions matching TRBD2. CDR1 is SGHVS, CDR2 FQNEAQ, per germline. The V and J ends lost 6 bases and 7 bases, in that order; junction bases with no gene match: 23. This CDR3 has 19 residues. This chain's CDR3 is CASSFSWVAGSVIWNEQFF. CDR3 DNA: TGTGCCAGCAGTTTCTCCTGGGTAGCGGGAAGCGTCATCTGGAATGAGCAGTTCTTC.

This sequence joins TRBV2 and TRBJ2-4; 7 nucleotides match TRBD2. Trimming removed 4 bases from V and 0 bases from J; junction bases left unmatched: 12. The CDR3 consists of 18 residues. Looked up from germline, CDR1 is SNHLY and CDR2 is FYNNEI. As DNA, the CDR3 is TGTGCCAGCAGTGTGAGCGGGACGACCGATATAGCCAAAAACATTCAGTACTTC. This translates into CASSVSGTTDIAKNIQYF. Full variable domain (remainder filled in from reference TRBV2 and TRBJ2-4): EPEVTQTPSHQVTQMGQEVILRCVPISNHLYFYWYRQILGQKVEFLVSFYNNEISEKSEIFDDQFSVERPDGSNFTLKIRSTKLEDSAMYFCASSVSGTTDIAKNIQYFGAGTRLSVL.

The V gene is TRBV13, the J gene TRBJ2-3; possibly TRBD2 for D (6 bases). CDR1 and CDR2 from the germline V gene are PRHDT and FYEKMQ (reference sequence). The ends were cut back, 3 bases at V and 4 bases at J, with 14 bases in the middle. This CDR3 has 15 amino acids. The CDR3 here is CASSFPPGVPDTQYF. CDR3 in DNA: TGTGCCAGCAGCTTTCCGCCGGGAGTACCAGATACGCAGTATTTT.